This section outlines one T cell receptor beta chain sequence together with its context. This sample is drawn from a study of blood T cell repertoires in COVID-19. Across the study: The origin of the acute and convalescent COVID-19 samples was the United States, Italy and Spain. From T cells, B-cell-depleted T cells, or PBMCs came the material, which was cDNA or gDNA.

Original handling: Nucleated cell counts were estimated from reference gene primer amplification. Assay used: immunoSEQ multiplex PCR; TCRdb lists only in-frame clones, some missing. V, J and clone size are those of that table, while D and trimming were read from the DNA. The sample has 140,000 or so clones, about 86% seen once; the top ten hold 7.5% to 8.5%. The CDR3 runs to 14 residues. Germline lookup yields CDR1 SGHRS and CDR2 YFSETQ. V dropped 3 bases and J dropped 3 bases, with 10 bases sitting between them. The chain is built from TRBV5-1 and TRBJ1-5; a possible D gene is TRBD1 (6 bases). The specimen was peripheral blood. This TCR came from a human donor in a cohort sampled during active COVID-19. This CDR3 reads CASSSGQINQPQHF. DNA of the CDR3: TGCGCCAGCAGCTCGGGACAAATCAATCAGCCCCAGCATTTT.